A selection of T cell receptor beta chains follows, all from one sample in a study of blood T cell repertoires in COVID-19. Using immunoSEQ multiplex PCR, the repertoire was profiled, and TCRdb retains in-frame clones only, with some absent. There are roughly 55,000 clones in the sample; 87% occur only once, and 5.5% to 8.5% lies in the top ten. Sequencing was performed on peripheral blood. The source is a man in his 60s with active or convalescent COVID-19. Each CDR3 is given without its conserved first and last residue. Only part of the rows carry a size: once, few, many, or a class if the clone is expanded.

j_call: TRBJ1-1; clone_size: .; v_call: TRBV12-3/TRBV12-4; cdr3_aa: ASSSRDRGRAF
j_call: TRBJ1-3; clone_size: once; v_call: TRBV2; cdr3_aa: ASSVGTKATGNTIY
j_call: TRBJ1-1; clone_size: .; v_call: TRBV28; cdr3_aa: ASSPGTGLNGEAF
j_call: TRBJ1-6; clone_size: .; v_call: TRBV28; cdr3_aa: ASSTLNSPLH
j_call: TRBJ2-5; clone_size: .; v_call: TRBV10-3; cdr3_aa: AISGAAGRETQY
j_call: TRBJ1-4; clone_size: .; v_call: TRBV18; cdr3_aa: ASSQLMSGSGNEKLF
j_call: TRBJ2-3; clone_size: .; v_call: TRBV5-5; cdr3_aa: ASSFQSGRGTDTQY
j_call: TRBJ1-1; clone_size: .; v_call: TRBV2; cdr3_aa: ASSERNTEAF
j_call: TRBJ1-3; clone_size: .; v_call: TRBV11-2; cdr3_aa: ASSDRRGSGNTIY
j_call: TRBJ1-5; clone_size: .; v_call: TRBV7-8; cdr3_aa: ASSVTQKNSNQPQH
j_call: TRBJ2-5; clone_size: once; v_call: TRBV5-1; cdr3_aa: ASSSAGGQETQY
j_call: TRBJ2-3; clone_size: .; v_call: TRBV3-1/TRBV3-2; cdr3_aa: ASSQRRDSTDTQY
j_call: TRBJ2-3; clone_size: few; v_call: TRBV30; cdr3_aa: AWSSFSSLAGGVGTQY
j_call: TRBJ2-3; clone_size: .; v_call: TRBV10-1; cdr3_aa: ASSDGGLGTDTQY
j_call: TRBJ1-2; clone_size: few; v_call: TRBV5-5; cdr3_aa: ASSPLFGLYGYT
j_call: TRBJ1-3; clone_size: .; v_call: TRBV3-1/TRBV3-2; cdr3_aa: ASSQGFGRTVGNTIY
j_call: TRBJ1-5; clone_size: .; v_call: TRBV5-5; cdr3_aa: ASSSKGGVNNNQPQH
j_call: TRBJ2-5; clone_size: .; v_call: TRBV5-5; cdr3_aa: ASSFHDRAQETQY
j_call: TRBJ1-1; clone_size: few; v_call: TRBV28; cdr3_aa: ASGVTGTDTEAF
j_call: TRBJ1-2; clone_size: .; v_call: TRBV5-1; cdr3_aa: ASSAGQGATGYT
j_call: TRBJ2-7; clone_size: .; v_call: TRBV2; cdr3_aa: ASSGEPPTGSEQY
j_call: TRBJ2-1; clone_size: .; v_call: TRBV6-2/TRBV6-3; cdr3_aa: ASSTPTGRGGYNEQF
j_call: TRBJ1-2; clone_size: .; v_call: TRBV20-1; cdr3_aa: SAFRSEGYT
j_call: TRBJ1-1; clone_size: .; v_call: TRBV5-6; cdr3_aa: ASSFDRGSEAF
j_call: TRBJ2-7; clone_size: .; v_call: TRBV29-1; cdr3_aa: SVEDTTGEQY
j_call: TRBJ1-2; clone_size: once; v_call: TRBV4-1; cdr3_aa: ASSQPGGRAYGYT
j_call: TRBJ2-7; clone_size: .; v_call: TRBV12-3/TRBV12-4; cdr3_aa: ASSFAQGYEQY
j_call: TRBJ2-3; clone_size: once; v_call: TRBV24-1; cdr3_aa: ATSEASPDTQY
j_call: TRBJ1-4; clone_size: .; v_call: TRBV19; cdr3_aa: ASLLTGGGTNEKLF
j_call: TRBJ1-5; clone_size: .; v_call: TRBV21-1; cdr3_aa: ASGGEGTGVQPQH
j_call: TRBJ1-4; clone_size: .; v_call: TRBV4-1; cdr3_aa: ASSQGGGVVEKLF
j_call: TRBJ2-3; clone_size: .; v_call: TRBV4-1; cdr3_aa: ASSQGQGAADTQY
j_call: TRBJ1-2; clone_size: .; v_call: TRBV5-6; cdr3_aa: ASSFSRSNYGYT
j_call: TRBJ2-1; clone_size: .; v_call: TRBV10-1; cdr3_aa: ASSIFRGDKSYNEQF
j_call: TRBJ1-1; clone_size: once; v_call: TRBV5-5; cdr3_aa: ASSFQGSTEAF
j_call: TRBJ1-4; clone_size: .; v_call: TRBV18; cdr3_aa: ASSPRENEKLF
j_call: TRBJ2-7; clone_size: few; v_call: TRBV6-5; cdr3_aa: ASSSRRTRSYEQY
j_call: TRBJ1-1; clone_size: .; v_call: TRBV28; cdr3_aa: ASRGQGTEAF
j_call: TRBJ2-1; clone_size: .; v_call: TRBV6-1; cdr3_aa: ASSGKTSGETYNEQF
j_call: TRBJ2-7; clone_size: .; v_call: TRBV5-4; cdr3_aa: ATSAGQGYEQY
j_call: TRBJ2-1; clone_size: many; v_call: TRBV11-2; cdr3_aa: ASSLDGAPYNEQF
j_call: TRBJ1-2; clone_size: .; v_call: TRBV6-6; cdr3_aa: ASSTRQGHLNGYT
j_call: TRBJ1-6; clone_size: once; v_call: TRBV7-8; cdr3_aa: ATGGSGARNSPLH
j_call: TRBJ1-4; clone_size: .; v_call: TRBV5-1; cdr3_aa: ASSLEGTARNEKLF
j_call: TRBJ1-3; clone_size: .; v_call: TRBV5-1; cdr3_aa: ASSSEGNTIY
j_call: TRBJ2-7; clone_size: .; v_call: TRBV7-8; cdr3_aa: ASSLMKGGAFSYEQY
j_call: TRBJ1-4; clone_size: once; v_call: TRBV3-1/TRBV3-2; cdr3_aa: ASSQDRGLPGELF
j_call: TRBJ1-1; clone_size: .; v_call: TRBV6-5; cdr3_aa: ASSLSGGGTEAF
j_call: TRBJ2-7; clone_size: .; v_call: TRBV3-1/TRBV3-2; cdr3_aa: ASSQSGGEQY
j_call: TRBJ2-1; clone_size: .; v_call: TRBV7-9; cdr3_aa: ASSPGASGRLNEQF
j_call: TRBJ2-2; clone_size: .; v_call: TRBV28; cdr3_aa: ASSRLAGGELF
j_call: TRBJ2-5; clone_size: .; v_call: TRBV10-3; cdr3_aa: AISPGLAGVWEETQY
j_call: TRBJ1-1; clone_size: once; v_call: TRBV18; cdr3_aa: ASSADRVHSREAF